The 2 T cell receptor beta chains reported below all come from one sample, sequenced in a study of T cell repertoires in cytomegalovirus infection. TCRdb independently ran MiXCR on the reads; one entry per CDR3 protein. The table shows around 450,000 distinct CDR3 sequences, with around 32% occurring only once. The sequencing input was PBMCs. The receptors stem from a human donor in good health (CMV status not recorded). Some clones in this sample may be carry-over from other donors' samples.

The sample holds many counts of this clonotype. The CDR3 coding sequence is TGTGCCAGCAGCCCCTCCTCGACTGGAAACACCATATATTTT. Amino acids: CASSPSSTGNTIYF. The gene calls are TRBV7-2 and TRBJ1-3; D is unclear. Germline CDR1 reads SGHTA; CDR2 reads FQGNSA. Trimming left V 5 bases short and J 2 bases short, with 10 bases between. This CDR3 is 14 amino acids long.

This clonotype has more than one count but fewer than ten. This chain joins TRBV19 and TRBJ2-2, with D perhaps assigned TRBD1 or TRBD2 (5 bases each). Germline CDR1 and CDR2: LNHDA and SQIVND (reference sequence). This CDR3 region has 15 residues. V dropped 8 bases and J dropped 2 bases, with 15 bases sitting between them. For the CDR3, the DNA is TGTGCCAGTTCCGGGATCGGACAAAACACCGGGGAGCTGTTTTTT. The encoded protein is CASSGIGQNTGELFF.